The next 25 T cell receptor beta chains were all read from a single sample in a study of CD8 T cells in Susac syndrome. With random hexamers, reverse transcription was performed on roughly 0.5 to 1 ug of RNA. TCRdb used MiXCR to reprocess the immunoSEQ multiplex PCR reads, holding one entry per CDR3 protein. The sample has roughly 84,000 distinct CDR3 sequences, roughly 96% seen once. The specimen was CD8+ T cells from PBMCs. The receptors here all came from a human donor with Susac syndrome.

This rearrangement joins TRBV20-1 to TRBJ2-1; D is ambiguous. V lost 5 bases, J lost 5 bases, and 13 bases lay in between. The CDR3 length is 13 residues. Germline loops: CDR1 DFQATT, CDR2 SNEGSKA (reference sequence). CDR3 in DNA: TGCAGTGCTGATAAATTGGGCGACAATGAGCAGTTCTTC. Translation gives CSADKLGDNEQFF.

The V and J genes are TRBV27 and TRBJ1-1, with D perhaps TRBD1 (6 bases). This CDR3 region has 14 residues. Trimming took off 6 bases at V and 0 bases at J, with 11 bases between the two ends. Germline V gene sequence: CDR1 MNHEY, CDR2 SMNVEV (reference sequence). CDR3 nucleotide sequence: TGTGCCAGCAGGACAGGTGTTATGAACACTGAAGCTTTCTTT. Translation: CASRTGVMNTEAFF.

The gene calls are TRBV20-1 and TRBJ2-1, with D possibly TRBD2 on 5 matching bases. CDR1 is DFQATT, CDR2 SNEGSKA, per germline (reference sequence). The CDR3 length is 14 residues. The CDR3 sequence is CSQNGESSYNEQFF. The CDR3 nucleotides read TGCAGCCAGAACGGGGAGAGCTCCTACAATGAGCAGTTCTTC.

This sequence joins TRBV6-2 or TRBV6-3 and TRBJ2-7, with TRBD1 as a possible D gene (6 bases). CDR1 is MNHEY and CDR2 is SVGEGT in the germline V gene. CDR3 length equals 11 residues. The V end was cut by 4 bases, the J end by 6 bases, with 7 bases between. CDR3 nucleotides: TGTGCCAGCAGTTGGGGGCGCGAGCAGTACTTC. Its translation is CASSWGREQYF.

This rearrangement joins TRBV5-1 to TRBJ1-1; no definite D call. In germline, CDR1 is SGHRS, CDR2 YFSETQ. The CDR3 has 17 amino acids. Trimming shortened V by 2 bases and J by 1 base, and 18 bases separated the two germline ends. CDR3 protein: CASSFRGGRSANTEAFF. The CDR3 bases are TGCGCCAGCAGCTTTAGAGGCGGTAGGTCCGCGAACACTGAAGCTTTCTTT. Filled out from reference TRBV5-1 and TRBJ1-1, the complete variable domain reads KAGVTQTPRYLIKTRGQQVTLSCSPISGHRSVSWYQQTPGQGLQFLFEYFSETQRNKGNFPGRFSGRQFSNSRSEMNVSTLELGDSALYLCASSFRGGRSANTEAFFGQGTRLTVV.

The rearrangement joins TRBV24-1 to TRBJ2-1, with D unresolved. The length of the CDR3 is 15 residues. V shed 0 bases and J shed 7 bases, with 12 bases lying between them. Germline CDR1 and CDR2: KGHDR and SFDVKD. DNA of the CDR3: TGTGCCACCAGTGATTTGTCAGACTCCGAGAATGAGCAGTTCTTC. Its translation is CATSDLSDSENEQFF.

As for this clonotype: One end of the junction is discordant with germline, which a read error may explain. The V and J genes are TRBV7-7 and TRBJ2-1; 8 bases match TRBD2. The CDR3 length is 15 residues. The germline CDR1 and CDR2 sequences are SSHAT and FNYEAQ (reference sequence). The CDR3 region is CASSLGLAHNNEQFF. The DNA of the CDR3 is TGTGCTAGCAGCTTAGGACTAGCACATAACAATGAGCAGTTCTTC.

The V call is TRBV5-1, the J call TRBJ2-1; 7 bases align to TRBD1. CDR1 and CDR2 (germline): SGHRS, YFSETQ. V shed 3 bases, J shed 10 bases, and the junction held 7 bases outside the gene matches. The CDR3 is 13 residues long. The CDR3 protein is CASSYTGAGEQFF. As DNA, the CDR3 is TGCGCCAGCAGCTACACAGGGGCTGGGGAGCAGTTCTTC.

This chain connects TRBV29-1 to TRBJ1-1; no definite D call. V was cut by 4 bases and J by 4 bases, with 10 bases left in between. This CDR3 region has 12 residues. Germline CDR1 is SQVTM and CDR2 is ANQGSEA. CDR3 nucleotides: TGCAGCGTTGGGAGGGCCCTCACTGAAGCTTTCTTT. Its translation is CSVGRALTEAFF.

The genes are TRBV4-3 and TRBJ2-7; 9 nucleotides agree with TRBD2. CDR3 length: 15 amino acids. After removal of 4 bases from V and 3 bases from J, the junction contained 7 bases not matched to a gene. The germline V gene has CDR1 LGHNA and CDR2 YSLEER. CDR3 sequence reads: CASSRGLADNYEQYF. The CDR3 nucleotides read TGCGCCAGCAGCCGGGGACTAGCAGACAACTACGAGCAGTACTTC.

With regard to this clonotype: A junction boundary mismatches the germline segment, possibly from a read error. V and J are TRBV9 and TRBJ2-7; D possibly corresponds to TRBD2 (7 bases). The CDR3 spans 13 residues. The germline V gene encodes CDR1 SGDLS and CDR2 YYNGEE. The DNA of the CDR3 is TGTGCCAGCAGCGGGGGGGGCTCCAACGAGCAGTACTTC. This gives the protein CASSGGGSNEQYF.

This chain joins TRBV15 and TRBJ2-7, with TRBD2 as a possible D gene (6 bases). Germline CDR1 is LNHNV and CDR2 is YYDKDF (reference sequence). V dropped 5 bases and J dropped 7 bases, with 15 bases sitting between them. The length of the CDR3 is 13 residues. The CDR3 nucleotides are TGTGCCACCAGCCGCGGGACTGGTGGGGAGCAGTACTTC. Translating gives CATSRGTGGEQYF.

V gene TRBV6-5 combines with J gene TRBJ2-5; TRBD1 matches at 9 bases. This CDR3 comprises 13 residues. From germline, CDR1 is MNHEY and CDR2 SVGAGI. The trim removed 9 bases at V and 3 bases at J, leaving 5 bases unmatched. CDR3 nucleotide sequence: TGTGCCAGTGGGACAGGGTACGAAGAGACCCAGTACTTC. Amino acid sequence: CASGTGYEETQYF.

The V gene is TRBV29-1, the J gene TRBJ2-6; 9 nucleotides align to TRBD1. V trimming: 4 bases; J trimming: 1 base; junction bases outside the gene matches: 8. In germline, CDR1 is SQVTM, CDR2 ANQGSEA. CDR3 size: 17 residues. CDR3 DNA sequence: TGCAGCGTTGCCGAGAGGGACAGGGAGTCTGGGGCCAACGTCCTGACTTTC. Its protein is CSVAERDRESGANVLTF.

V gene TRBV20-1 combines with J gene TRBJ2-6, with D perhaps TRBD1 or TRBD2 (5 bases each). Deletions cut 2 bases from V and 2 bases from J, with 13 bases between. The germline gives CDR1 DFQATT, CDR2 SNEGSKA (reference sequence). CDR3 length: 16 residues. The CDR3 loop reads CSARTHRDAGANVLTF. Written as DNA, the CDR3 is TGCAGTGCTAGAACCCACCGGGACGCTGGGGCCAACGTCCTGACTTTC.

The rearrangement links TRBV5-4 to TRBJ2-1; 9 bases are shared with TRBD1. V shed 2 bases, J shed 8 bases, and the junction held 8 bases outside the gene matches. CDR1 and CDR2 (germline): SGHNT, YYREEE (reference sequence). This CDR3 is built from 15 residues. The CDR3 bases are TGTGCCAGCAGCTTAGAGTCCCGGGACAGGGATGAGCAGTTCTTC. Encoded protein: CASSLESRDRDEQFF. The full variable domain, with the rest looked up from reference TRBV5-4 and TRBJ2-1, is ETGVTQSPTHLIKTRGQQVTLRCSSQSGHNTVSWYQQALGQGPQFIFQYYREEENGRGNFPPRFSGLQFPNYSSELNVNALELDDSALYLCASSLESRDRDEQFFGPGTRLTVL.

This chain uses TRBV29-1 with TRBJ2-3; possible D gene TRBD2, 8 bases. Per the germline V gene, CDR1 is SQVTM and CDR2 is ANQGSEA. V lost 3 bases and J 0 bases, leaving 16 bases between the germline ends. This CDR3 is built from 16 residues. The CDR3 here is CSVDKAGDSSTDTQYF. For the CDR3, the DNA is TGCAGCGTTGATAAAGCGGGGGACAGCAGCACAGATACGCAGTATTTT.

The count of this clonotype is one. Just one base apart from a much larger clone, this may be a read error. This rearrangement joins TRBV27 to TRBJ2-1; D unclear. CDR1 MNHEY and CDR2 SMNVEV come from the germline V gene (reference sequence). Trimming left V 5 bases short and J 11 bases short, with 16 bases between. This CDR3 is 13 amino acids long. Here the CDR3 DNA reads TGTGCCAGCAGTGATTCGGACCGGTGGAAGCAGTTCTTC. Its protein product is CASSDSDRWKQFF.

The genes are TRBV5-1 and TRBJ2-1; no reliable D call. V dropped 5 bases and J dropped 2 bases, with 14 bases sitting between them. Looked up from germline, CDR1 is SGHRS and CDR2 is YFSETQ. The CDR3 sequence is 15 residues long. The CDR3 bases are TGCGCCAGCAGGACGATTGTTGGAACCTACAATGAGCAGTTCTTC. It yields the protein CASRTIVGTYNEQFF.

This clonotype occurred once. V usage is TRBV20-1 and J usage is TRBJ2-7; 8 bases fit TRBD2. Germline trimming cut 1 base from V and 7 bases from J; bases unmatched to any gene: 9. Looked up from germline, CDR1 is DFQATT and CDR2 is SNEGSKA (reference sequence). This CDR3 is built from 14 residues. The CDR3 reads CSARVSGGQWEQYV. In DNA, the CDR3 is TGCAGTGCTAGAGTATCGGGGGGGCAGTGGGAGCAGTACGTC.

The chain uses TRBV2 and TRBJ2-3, with TRBD1 identical over 10 bases. Germline trimming cut 6 bases from V and 1 base from J; bases unmatched to any gene: 4. Germline CDR1 is SNHLY and CDR2 is FYNNEI. CDR3 length: 15 amino acids. For the CDR3, the DNA is TGTGCCAGCAGGTCCGGGACAGGGGGCACAGATACGCAGTATTTT. Translation gives CASRSGTGGTDTQYF.

The chain joins TRBV20-1 to TRBJ2-7; possible D gene TRBD2, 5 bases. Germline CDR1 reads DFQATT; CDR2 reads SNEGSKA (reference sequence). The CDR3 extends over 15 amino acids. Trimming took 3 bases from V and 2 from J, leaving 17 bases between them. The CDR3 DNA follows: TGCAGTGCTAGGGACTTAGGACGTACGACCTACGAGCAGTACTTC. Amino acids: CSARDLGRTTYEQYF.

The chain employs TRBV15 and TRBJ2-7; 7 nucleotides line up with TRBD2. From germline, CDR1 is LNHNV and CDR2 YYDKDF (reference sequence). V was clipped by 0 bases and J by 4 bases; unmatched bases: 3. The CDR3 consists of 14 residues. This CDR3 reads CATSREGGRYEQYF. CDR3 bases: TGTGCCACCAGCAGAGAGGGAGGGAGGTACGAGCAGTACTTC.

Only one count was recorded for this clonotype. CDR3 sequence: CSARSQGSEQYF. The CDR3, as DNA: TGCAGTGCTAGATCACAGGGGTCCGAGCAGTACTTC. This rearrangement joins TRBV20-1 to TRBJ2-7, with TRBD1 matching over 7 bases. With V trimmed by 2 bases and J by 6 bases, 4 bases remained unmatched. The germline CDR1 and CDR2 sequences are DFQATT and SNEGSKA (reference sequence). This CDR3 has 12 amino acids.

CDR3 loop: CATSVHSNTGELFF. CDR3 sequence (DNA): TGTGCCACCAGTGTACATTCGAACACCGGGGAGCTGTTTTTT. The chain couples TRBV24-1 to TRBJ2-2; no reliable D call. V lost 5 bases to trimming and J lost 0 bases, with 6 bases between them. CDR1 is KGHDR and CDR2 is SFDVKD in the germline V gene. The CDR3 spans 14 residues.